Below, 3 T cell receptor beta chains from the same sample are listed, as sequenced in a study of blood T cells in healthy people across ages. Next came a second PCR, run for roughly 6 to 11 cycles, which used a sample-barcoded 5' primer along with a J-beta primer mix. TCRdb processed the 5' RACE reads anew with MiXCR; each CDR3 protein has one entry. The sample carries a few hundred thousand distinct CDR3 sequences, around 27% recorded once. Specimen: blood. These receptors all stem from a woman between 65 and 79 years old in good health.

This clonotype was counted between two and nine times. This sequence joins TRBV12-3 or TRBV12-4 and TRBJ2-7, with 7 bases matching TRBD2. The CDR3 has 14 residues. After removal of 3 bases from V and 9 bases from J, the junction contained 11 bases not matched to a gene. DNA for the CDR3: TGTGCCAGCAGTTTTGAGGGAGGGGCCCAGACGCAGTACTTC. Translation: CASSFEGGAQTQYF.

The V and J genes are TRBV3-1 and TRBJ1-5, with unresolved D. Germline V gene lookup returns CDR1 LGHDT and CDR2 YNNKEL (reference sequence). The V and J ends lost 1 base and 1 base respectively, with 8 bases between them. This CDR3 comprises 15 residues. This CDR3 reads CASSQAWGSNQPQHF. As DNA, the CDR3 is TGTGCCAGCAGCCAAGCGTGGGGAAGCAATCAGCCCCAGCATTTT.

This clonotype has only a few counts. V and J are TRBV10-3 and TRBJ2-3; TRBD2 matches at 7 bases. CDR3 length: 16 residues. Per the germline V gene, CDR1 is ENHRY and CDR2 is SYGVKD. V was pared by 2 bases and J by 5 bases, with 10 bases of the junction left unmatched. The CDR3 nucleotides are TGTGCCATCAGTGAGGGGTCGGCGGGAGAGGGAGATACGCAGTATTTT. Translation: CAISEGSAGEGDTQYF.